These 5 T cell receptor beta chains were sequenced from one sample in a study of memory CD4+ T cells and cytomegalovirus serostatus. Single viable CD3+CD4+CD8-CD45RO+ cells were sorted as the memory CD4+ T cells. The data were produced by immunoSEQ multiplex PCR, yet TCRdb's version contains in-frame clones alone and is incomplete. The sample shows over 45,000 clones, approximately 86% of them seen only once. Sample: memory CD4+ T cells from blood. Receptors were obtained from an adult in good health and CMV-seronegative. Some clones in this sample may be carry-over from other donors' samples.

V is TRBV2 and J is TRBJ1-1; 9 bases are a match to TRBD1. The CDR3 consists of 14 residues. Germline values: CDR1 SNHLY, CDR2 FYNNEI. The V gene end was trimmed by 7 bases and the J gene end by 5 bases; junction bases not matched to a gene: 8. CDR3: CASIRTGESTEAFF. The CDR3 DNA is TGTGCCAGCATTAGGACAGGGGAATCGACTGAAGCTTTCTTT.

As to this clone: Other DNA sequences in the same sample also yield this CDR3. This sequence joins TRBV11-1 and TRBJ1-1; possible D gene TRBD1, 6 bases. Germline assignment: CDR1 SGHAT and CDR2 FQDESV (reference sequence). The CDR3 is 14 residues long. V lost 2 bases and J lost 1, with 8 bases in between. The chain's CDR3 is CASSLRGANTEAFF. The CDR3 DNA is TGTGCCAGCAGCTTAAGGGGGGCGAACACTGAAGCTTTCTTT.

The chain recombines TRBV11-2 with TRBJ2-3; D unclear. Between the trimmed V and J ends, which lost 1 base and 10 bases, there was a span of 15 bases. Germline CDR1 is SGHAT and CDR2 is FQNNGV. The CDR3 sequence is 14 residues long. The CDR3 here is CASSLASDLRAQYF. The CDR3 DNA reads as TGTGCCAGCAGCTTAGCTTCCGACCTTAGGGCGCAGTATTTT.

V is TRBV7-3 and J is TRBJ2-2, with no clear D. The CDR3 consists of 18 residues. Germline values: CDR1 SGHTA, CDR2 FQGTGA. Trimming shortened V by 5 bases and J by 3 bases, and 22 bases separated the two germline ends. This CDR3 reads CASSPIAGPDSYTGELFF. The CDR3 DNA follows: TGTGCCAGCAGCCCTATTGCCGGACCCGATAGTTACACCGGGGAGCTGTTTTTT.

This clone was observed once. The chain employs TRBV7-3 and TRBJ2-5, with D possibly matching TRBD2 (5 bases). This CDR3 region has 14 residues. The germline V gene has CDR1 SGHTA and CDR2 FQGTGA. V lost 4 bases and J 2 bases, leaving 11 bases between the germline ends. The CDR3 region has the DNA TGTGCCAGCAGCTCCGGGGATGGTCAAGAGACCCAGTACTTC. This gives the protein CASSSGDGQETQYF.